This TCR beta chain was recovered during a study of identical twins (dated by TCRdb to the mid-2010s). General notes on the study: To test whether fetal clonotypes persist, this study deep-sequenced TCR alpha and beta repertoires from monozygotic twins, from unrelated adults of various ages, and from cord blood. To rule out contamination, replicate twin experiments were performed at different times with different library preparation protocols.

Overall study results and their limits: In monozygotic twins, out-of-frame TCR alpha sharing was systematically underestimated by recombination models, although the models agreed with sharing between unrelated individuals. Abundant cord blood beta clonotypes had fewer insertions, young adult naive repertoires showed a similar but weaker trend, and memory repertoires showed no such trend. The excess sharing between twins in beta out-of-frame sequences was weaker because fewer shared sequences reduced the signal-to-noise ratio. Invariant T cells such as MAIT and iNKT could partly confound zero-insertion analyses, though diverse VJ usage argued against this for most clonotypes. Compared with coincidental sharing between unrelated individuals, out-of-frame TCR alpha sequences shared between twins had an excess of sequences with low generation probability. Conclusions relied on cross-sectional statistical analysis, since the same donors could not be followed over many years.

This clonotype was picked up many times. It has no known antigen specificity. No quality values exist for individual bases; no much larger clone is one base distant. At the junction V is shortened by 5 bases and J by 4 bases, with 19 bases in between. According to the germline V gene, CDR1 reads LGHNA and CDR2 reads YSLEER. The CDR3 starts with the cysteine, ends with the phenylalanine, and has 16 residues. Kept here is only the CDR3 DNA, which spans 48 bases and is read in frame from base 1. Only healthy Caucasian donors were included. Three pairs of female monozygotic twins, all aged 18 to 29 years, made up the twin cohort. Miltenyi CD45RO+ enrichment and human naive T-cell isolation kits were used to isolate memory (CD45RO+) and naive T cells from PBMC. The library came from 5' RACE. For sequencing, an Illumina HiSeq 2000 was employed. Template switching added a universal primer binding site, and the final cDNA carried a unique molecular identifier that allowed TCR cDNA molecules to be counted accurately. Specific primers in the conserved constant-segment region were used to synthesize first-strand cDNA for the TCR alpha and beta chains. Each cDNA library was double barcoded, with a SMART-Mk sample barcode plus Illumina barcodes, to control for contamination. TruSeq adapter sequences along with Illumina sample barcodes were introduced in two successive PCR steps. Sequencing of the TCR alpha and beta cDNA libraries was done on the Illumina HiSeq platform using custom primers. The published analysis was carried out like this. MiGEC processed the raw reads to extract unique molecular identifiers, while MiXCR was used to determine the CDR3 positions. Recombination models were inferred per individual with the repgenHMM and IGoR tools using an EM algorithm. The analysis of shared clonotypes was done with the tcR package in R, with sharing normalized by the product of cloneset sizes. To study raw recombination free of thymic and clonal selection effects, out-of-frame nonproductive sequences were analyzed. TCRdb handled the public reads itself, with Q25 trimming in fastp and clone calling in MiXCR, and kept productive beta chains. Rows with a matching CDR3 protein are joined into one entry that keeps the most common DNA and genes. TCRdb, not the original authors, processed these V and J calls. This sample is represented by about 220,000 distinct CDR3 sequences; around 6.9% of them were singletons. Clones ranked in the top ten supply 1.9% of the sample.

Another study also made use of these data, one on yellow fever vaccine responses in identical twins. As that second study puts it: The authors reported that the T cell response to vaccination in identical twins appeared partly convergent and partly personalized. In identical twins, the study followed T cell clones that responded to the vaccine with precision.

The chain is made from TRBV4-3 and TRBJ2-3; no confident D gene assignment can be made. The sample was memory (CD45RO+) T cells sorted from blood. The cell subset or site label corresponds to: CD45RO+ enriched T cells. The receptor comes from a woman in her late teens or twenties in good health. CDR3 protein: CASSSSGTGTPDTQYF. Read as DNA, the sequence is TGCGCCAGCAGCTCCTCAGGTACTGGTACGCCAGATACGCAGTATTTT.